The 6 T cell receptor beta chains presented below share a single source sample, sequenced in a study of blood T cell repertoires in COVID-19. Repertoires were generated with immunoSEQ multiplex PCR, while TCRdb's copy carries only in-frame clones and drops some. The sample holds fewer than 250,000 clones, roughly 84% seen once. The specimen sequenced was PBMCs or T cells enriched from blood (not recorded which). These receptors were collected from a man aged 25-45 years in a cohort exposed to, infected with or recovered from COVID-19 (not recorded which).

The rearrangement joins TRBV6-5 to TRBJ1-5, with D unresolved. The CDR3 is made up of 13 amino acids. Germline-derived CDR1 and CDR2 are MNHEY and SVGAGI. Trimming left V 6 bases short and J 9 bases short, with 15 bases between. The CDR3 protein is CASSQARPGPQHF. CDR3 in DNA: TGTGCCAGCAGCCAGGCACGGCCCGGGCCCCAGCATTTT.

In DNA form, the CDR3 reads TGTGCCAGCAGCCACTCTAACAGGGCCGGTGCTTTCTTT. Protein: CASSHSNRAGAFF. The J gene is TRBJ1-1, the V gene TRBV14; perhaps TRBD1 as D (6 bases). This CDR3 has 13 residues. CDR1 is SGHDN, CDR2 FVKESK, per germline. The V and J ends lost 3 bases and 11 bases respectively, with 16 bases between them.

This clone occurred a few times. V usage is TRBV18 and J usage is TRBJ2-1; maybe TRBD1 (5 bases). Germline V gene sequence: CDR1 KGHSH, CDR2 LQKENI. The CDR3 has 16 residues. Trimming left V 1 base short and J 0 bases short, with 10 bases between. The CDR3 DNA follows: TGTGCCAGCTCACCACAGGGCAGGGCCTCCTACAATGAGCAGTTCTTC. It is translated as CASSPQGRASYNEQFF.

The V gene is TRBV28, the J gene TRBJ1-5; D not certain. The V gene's germline CDR1 is MDHEN and CDR2 SYDVKM. Trimming pared 6 bases from V and 7 bases from J, leaving 19 bases between. CDR3 length: 15 amino acids. The chain's CDR3 is CASSPTGFRRQPQHF. CDR3 nucleotide sequence: TGTGCCAGCAGCCCTACGGGTTTTCGGAGGCAGCCCCAGCATTTT.

This clone showed up just once. V is TRBV9 and J is TRBJ2-1, with 10 bases lining up with TRBD2. The CDR3 consists of 15 residues. The germline CDR1 and CDR2 sequences are SGDLS and YYNGEE. V trimming: 0 bases; J trimming: 8 bases; junction bases outside the gene matches: 5. Written as DNA, the CDR3 is TGTGCCAGCAGCGTAGAACTAGCGGGATACCATGAGCAGTTCTTC. Translating it yields CASSVELAGYHEQFF.

This clone has just one count. The chain recombines TRBV27 with TRBJ1-2, with TRBD1 identical over 7 bases. Losses at the gene ends were 0 bases for V and 2 bases for J; bases not matched to a gene: 3. The CDR3 length is 15 residues. The germline V gene has CDR1 MNHEY and CDR2 SMNVEV (reference sequence). The CDR3 loop is CASSLSSRGNYGYTF. The DNA of the CDR3 is TGTGCCAGCAGTTTATCATCCAGGGGGAACTATGGCTACACCTTC.